Presented here are 3 T cell receptor beta chains from one specimen sequenced in a study of blood T cell repertoires in COVID-19. Sequenced by immunoSEQ multiplex PCR; TCRdb stores in-frame clones only, minus some. The table shows about 140,000 clones, with more than 65% occurring only once. Source material: peripheral blood. Source of these receptors: a man older than 75 with acute or convalescent COVID-19.

This sequence joins TRBV5-1 and TRBJ1-2; TRBD1 agrees at 8 bases. Germline V CDR1 and CDR2: SGHRS, YFSETQ. Germline trimming cut 5 bases from V and 7 bases from J; bases unmatched to any gene: 13. The CDR3 runs to 15 residues. The CDR3, as DNA: TGCGCCAGCAGTTCCCCAGACAGGGGCTACGTTGGCTACACCTTC. This gives the protein CASSSPDRGYVGYTF.

This chain connects TRBV29-1 to TRBJ2-3, with 9 positions matching TRBD2. V dropped 5 bases and J dropped 2; count of bases not matched to a gene: 5. Per the germline V gene, CDR1 is SQVTM and CDR2 is ANQGSEA. The CDR3 loop spans 14 amino acids. Written as DNA, the CDR3 is TGCAGCGTTCAGCTAGCGGGGCACACAGATACGCAGTATTTT. It translates to CSVQLAGHTDTQYF.

The V and J genes are TRBV7-2 and TRBJ1-2, with unresolved D. Trimming stripped 4 bases from V and 7 bases from J, with 19 bases between. The germline V gene encodes CDR1 SGHTA and CDR2 FQGNSA. This CDR3 contains 15 residues. CDR3 protein: CASSSTGKLGGGYTF. The CDR3 DNA reads TGTGCCAGCAGCTCGACCGGGAAACTAGGCGGTGGCTACACCTTC.